The TCR beta chain under discussion was sequenced for a study of PD-L1 blockade in urothelial cancer. The method was immunoSEQ multiplex PCR; TCRdb's version includes in-frame clones alone and lacks a portion of them. Of around 120,000 clones listed, 70% to 90% were seen once; the top ten hold about 2.2%. Patient sample counts ranged from 1 to 8, pretreatment and on-treatment. Per the germline V gene, CDR1 is LNHNV and CDR2 is YYDKDF (reference sequence). The length of the CDR3 is 15 residues. Between the trimmed V and J ends, which lost 0 bases and 2 bases, there was a span of 9 bases. The sequenced sample was PBMCs, obtained around atezolizumab (anti-PD-L1) treatment. The TCR sequence derives from a man aged 45 to 65 with urothelial cancer. This sequence joins TRBV15 and TRBJ2-3; D gene unclear. Here the CDR3 reads CATSRDAKSTDTQYF. The CDR3 DNA reads TGTGCCACCAGCAGAGATGCGAAATCCACAGATACGCAGTATTTT.